One and the same sample provided the 23 T cell receptor beta chains below, sequenced in a study of T-cell reconstitution after alpha-beta-depleted transplantation in children. The authors prepared the TCRbeta library with unique molecular identifiers. TCRdb processed the PCR reads anew with MiXCR; each CDR3 protein has one entry. The table has 500,000 to 750,000 distinct CDR3 sequences, 27% seen once; the top ten hold approximately 39%. This material consisted of PBMCs, taken before TCRalphabeta/CD19-depleted stem cell transplant. Receptors originate from a boy under three years old with Wiskott-Aldrich syndrome, due to receive a stem cell transplant.

Only a few counts were recorded for this clonotype. The V gene is TRBV29-1, the J gene TRBJ2-7, with D unclear. V lost 6 bases and J 2 bases, leaving 14 bases between the germline ends. The length of the CDR3 is 13 residues. CDR1 and CDR2 from the germline V gene are SQVTM and ANQGSEA. CDR3 protein: CSVRLRAAYEQYF. Here the CDR3 DNA reads TGCAGCGTCCGTTTAAGGGCAGCCTACGAGCAGTACTTC.

J is TRBJ1-2 and V is TRBV28, with 9 bases fitting TRBD1. V lost 3 bases to trimming and J lost 7 bases; unmatched junction nucleotides: 18. Germline V lookup: CDR1 MDHEN, CDR2 SYDVKM. The CDR3 is made up of 18 amino acids. The DNA for the CDR3 is TGTGCCAGCAGTTTCGAGGGAAACCGGGACAGGGTATTAAGTGGCTACACCTTC. Translating gives CASSFEGNRDRVLSGYTF.

The rearrangement joins TRBV28 to TRBJ2-7; D is uncertain. The V end was cut by 8 bases, the J end by 7 bases, with 15 bases between. In germline, CDR1 is MDHEN, CDR2 SYDVKM. This CDR3 has 12 amino acids. The CDR3 nucleotides read TGTGCCAGCCTCTCCTTATTGAAGGAGCAGTACTTC. As protein: CASLSLLKEQYF.

This clonotype was detected a few times. The CDR3 loop reads CAWDGTFNEQFF. The CDR3 region has the DNA TGTGCCTGGGACGGGACTTTCAATGAGCAGTTCTTC. The chain carries TRBV30 and TRBJ2-1; D perhaps matches TRBD2 (6 bases). The CDR3 runs to 12 residues. Germline V gene sequence: CDR1 GTSNPN, CDR2 SVGIG (reference sequence). V lost 5 bases and J lost 6, with 11 bases in between.

In its sample, this clonotype was seen many times. The chain couples TRBV5-1 to TRBJ2-3; 9 bases fit TRBD2. With V trimmed by 1 base and J by 4 bases, 7 bases remained unmatched. The V gene's germline CDR1 is SGHRS and CDR2 YFSETQ. The CDR3 spans 16 residues. The CDR3 sequence: CASSLKSSGMADTQYF. CDR3 bases: TGCGCCAGCAGCTTGAAATCTAGCGGGATGGCAGATACGCAGTATTTT.

The gene calls are TRBV28 and TRBJ2-2; 7 nucleotides align to TRBD1. This CDR3 spans 15 amino acids. The ends lost 6 bases at V and 7 bases at J; junction bases unmatched: 11. CDR1 is MDHEN and CDR2 is SYDVKM in the germline V gene. The CDR3 bases are TGTGCCAGCAGATGGGACAGCGGTCGCGTCGGGGAGCTGTTTTTT. It encodes CASRWDSGRVGELFF.

The rearrangement joins TRBV5-1 to TRBJ1-1; possible D gene TRBD1, 6 bases. Germline V gene lookup returns CDR1 SGHRS and CDR2 YFSETQ. V gave up 0 bases and J gave up 1 base, with 13 bases separating them. CDR3 size: 16 residues. For the CDR3, the DNA is TGCGCCAGCAGCTTGGCCGAGGGGGTGGGGAACACTGAAGCTTTCTTT. Translating gives CASSLAEGVGNTEAFF.

A few counts support this clonotype. The V gene is TRBV4-1, the J gene TRBJ2-7; no clear D. This CDR3 has 13 amino acids. CDR1 MGHRA and CDR2 YSYEKL come from the germline V gene. V was pared by 3 bases and J by 3 bases, with 9 bases between. The CDR3 coding sequence is TGCGCCAGCAGCCACCAGACAAACTACGAGCAGTACTTC. It is translated as CASSHQTNYEQYF.

This clonotype appeared a few times. The chain has TRBV7-2 and TRBJ2-5; unclear D gene. This CDR3 spans 12 amino acids. Trimming left V 4 bases short and J 5 bases short, with 8 bases between. Germline CDR1 and CDR2: SGHTA and FQGNSA. CDR3 coding DNA: TGTGCCAGCAGCTCCCCCCTGGAGACCCAGTACTTC. It is translated as CASSSPLETQYF.

Here the CDR3 DNA reads TGTGCCACCAGCAGAGTTTCCAAGAAGGGTGAAAAACTGTTTTTT. Its translation: CATSRVSKKGEKLFF. The genes are TRBV15 and TRBJ1-4, with D uncertain. Trimming stripped 1 base from V and 7 bases from J, with 13 bases between. The CDR3 length is 15 residues. Germline V gene data show CDR1 as LNHNV and CDR2 as YYDKDF (reference sequence).

The chain joins TRBV20-1 to TRBJ2-3; D gene uncertain. V was cut by 3 bases and J by 6 bases, with 1 base left in between. Germline V gives CDR1 DFQATT, CDR2 SNEGSKA (reference sequence). This CDR3 is built from 9 residues. This chain's CDR3 is CSARDTQYF. The DNA of the CDR3 is TGCAGTGCTAGGGATACGCAGTATTTT.

This clonotype has a count of ten or more. The chain combines TRBV10-3 with TRBJ2-5; 8 nucleotides match TRBD1. The V gene's germline CDR1 is ENHRY and CDR2 SYGVKD. Losses at the gene ends were 6 bases for V and 4 bases for J; bases not matched to a gene: 4. The CDR3 contains 13 residues. The CDR3 loop is CAISAGQGETQYF. For the CDR3, the DNA is TGTGCCATCAGCGCCGGACAGGGAGAGACCCAGTACTTC.

This clonotype came up a few times. The chain couples TRBV4-2 to TRBJ2-5; 9 bases are shared with TRBD2. The CDR3 has 17 amino acids. The germline CDR1 and CDR2 sequences are LGHNA and YNFKEQ. The V gene end was trimmed by 0 bases and the J gene end by 2 bases; junction bases not matched to a gene: 7. This CDR3 is CASSQDTSGSTQETQYF. The CDR3 bases are TGTGCCAGCAGCCAAGATACTAGCGGGTCGACTCAAGAGACCCAGTACTTC.

This clonotype turned up a few times. V and J are TRBV5-1 and TRBJ2-7, with 9 bases matching TRBD1. This CDR3 contains 17 residues. The V gene's germline CDR1 is SGHRS and CDR2 YFSETQ. J was trimmed by 5 bases and V by 2 bases; bases with no gene match: 14. The chain's CDR3 is CASSFQKQGAYGNEQYF. The CDR3, as DNA: TGCGCCAGCAGCTTCCAAAAACAGGGGGCCTACGGAAACGAGCAGTACTTC.

There are a few counts of this clonotype. The CDR3 protein is CSVDGNYGYTF. The DNA for the CDR3 is TGCAGCGTTGACGGCAACTATGGCTACACCTTC. This chain connects TRBV20-1 to TRBJ1-2; D is unclear. The germline V gene has CDR1 DFQATT and CDR2 SNEGSKA (reference sequence). The CDR3 loop spans 11 amino acids.

This clonotype turned up a few times. This chain links TRBV7-9 with TRBJ2-1; D not resolved. With 5 bases removed from V and 6 bases from J, the gap between germline ends came to 14 bases. The CDR3 has 14 residues. Per germline, CDR1 SEHNR and CDR2 FQNEAQ (reference sequence). The CDR3 loop reads CASSSRFLANEQFF. Written as DNA, the CDR3 is TGTGCCAGCAGCAGTCGGTTTTTGGCCAATGAGCAGTTCTTC.

The chain joins TRBV7-2 to TRBJ1-1; D possibly corresponds to TRBD1 (6 bases). The CDR3 sequence is 17 residues long. From germline, CDR1 is SGHTA and CDR2 FQGNSA. V lost 3 bases and J 3 bases, leaving 20 bases between the germline ends. CDR3 nucleotide sequence: TGTGCCAGCAGCTTTGTGTGGGGGGCCCCTGCGGACACTGAAGCTTTCTTT. The encoded protein is CASSFVWGAPADTEAFF. The full variable domain, with the rest looked up from reference TRBV7-2 and TRBJ1-1, is GAGVSQSPSNKVTEKGKDVELRCDPISGHTALYWYRQSLGQGLEFLIYFQGNSAPDKSGLPSDRFSAERTGGSVSTLTIQRTQQEDSAVYLCASSFVWGAPADTEAFFGQGTRLTVV.

The V call is TRBV28, the J call TRBJ2-1; no clear D gene. V shed 1 base and J shed 7 bases, with 11 bases lying between them. CDR1 is MDHEN and CDR2 is SYDVKM in the germline V gene. CDR3 length: 14 residues. The CDR3 sequence: CASSLSAGPNEQFF. As DNA, the CDR3 is TGTGCCAGCAGTTTATCAGCCGGACCAAATGAGCAGTTCTTC. Supplemented by reference TRBV28 and TRBJ2-1, the full variable domain reads DVKVTQSSRYLVKRTGEKVFLECVQDMDHENMFWYRQDPGLGLRLIYFSYDVKMKEKGDIPEGYSVSREKKERFSLILESASTNQTSMYLCASSLSAGPNEQFFGPGTRLTVL.

This chain connects TRBV5-5 to TRBJ1-5; D unresolved. The ends were cut back, 4 bases at V and 2 bases at J, with 10 bases in the middle. CDR3 size: 14 residues. Germline loops: CDR1 SGHKS, CDR2 YYEKEE (reference sequence). CDR3: CASSDNLGNQPQHF. CDR3 coding DNA: TGTGCCAGCAGCGACAACTTGGGCAATCAGCCCCAGCATTTT. Filled out from reference TRBV5-5 and TRBJ1-5, the complete variable domain reads DAGVTQSPTHLIKTRGQQVTLRCSPISGHKSVSWYQQVLGQGPQFIFQYYEKEERGRGNFPDRFSARQFPNYSSELNVNALLLGDSALYLCASSDNLGNQPQHFGDGTRLSIL.

The rearrangement uses TRBV12-3 or TRBV12-4 and TRBJ1-1; D gene unclear. This CDR3 has 15 amino acids. Trimming stripped 6 bases from V and 0 bases from J, with 14 bases between. The CDR3 region is CASSFAGYLNTEAFF. The DNA of the CDR3 is TGTGCCAGCAGCTTTGCGGGGTACCTGAACACTGAAGCTTTCTTT.

In its sample, this clonotype was seen a few times. The CDR3 DNA is TGCGCCAGCAGCCAAGATGGAGGGCCGGGACTACCCTACAATGAGCAGTTCTTC. Encoded protein: CASSQDGGPGLPYNEQFF. This chain links TRBV4-1 with TRBJ2-1; 7 bases match TRBD2. The V gene end was trimmed by 0 bases and the J gene end by 2 bases; junction bases not matched to a gene: 10. The CDR3 contains 18 residues. Germline V lookup: CDR1 MGHRA, CDR2 YSYEKL.

There are a few counts of this clonotype. This CDR3 reads CASSQDPGQLGNTIYF. The CDR3 nucleotides are TGCGCCAGCAGCCAAGATCCAGGGCAGCTCGGAAACACCATATATTTT. The chain recombines TRBV4-1 with TRBJ1-3; D is perhaps TRBD1 (5 bases). Trimming took 0 bases from V and 4 from J, leaving 13 bases between them. Germline CDR1 MGHRA, CDR2 YSYEKL. This CDR3 spans 16 amino acids.

The chain is built from TRBV20-1 and TRBJ2-5, with 8 positions matching TRBD2. The CDR3 has 15 residues. Germline V gene lookup returns CDR1 DFQATT and CDR2 SNEGSKA (reference sequence). With V trimmed by 8 bases and J by 5 bases, 16 bases remained unmatched. The CDR3 here is CSPTSGSHGGETQYF. As DNA, the CDR3 is TGCAGTCCGACCAGCGGGAGCCATGGGGGGGAGACCCAGTACTTC.